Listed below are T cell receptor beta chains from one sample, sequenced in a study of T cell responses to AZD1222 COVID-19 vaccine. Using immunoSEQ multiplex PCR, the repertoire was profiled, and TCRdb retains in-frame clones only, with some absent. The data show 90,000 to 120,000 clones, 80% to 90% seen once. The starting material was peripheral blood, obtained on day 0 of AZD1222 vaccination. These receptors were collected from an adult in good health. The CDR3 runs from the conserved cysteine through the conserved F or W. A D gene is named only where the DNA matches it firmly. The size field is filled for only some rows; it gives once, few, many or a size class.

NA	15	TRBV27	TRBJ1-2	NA	TGTGCCAGCAGACCCGAGGGCAGGGGTGTCTATGGCTACACCTTC	CASRPEGRGVYGYTF
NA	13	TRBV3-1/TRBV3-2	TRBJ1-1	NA	TGTGCCAGCAGCGGCAGGGTGGACACTGAAGCTTTCTTT	CASSGRVDTEAFF
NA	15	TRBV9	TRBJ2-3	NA	TGTGCCAGCAGCGCCTGGGTAGGGGAGGCAGATACGCAGTATTTT	CASSAWVGEADTQYF
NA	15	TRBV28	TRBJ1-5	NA	TGTGCCAGCAGTTTACGACGGACAAGCAATCAGCCCCAGCATTTT	CASSLRRTSNQPQHF
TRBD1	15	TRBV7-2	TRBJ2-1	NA	TGTGCCAGCAGCTTAGAGACAGGGTCCTACAATGAGCAGTTCTTC	CASSLETGSYNEQFF
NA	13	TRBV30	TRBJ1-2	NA	TGTGCCTGGAGTACAGGGCCCAACTATGGCTACACCTTC	CAWSTGPNYGYTF
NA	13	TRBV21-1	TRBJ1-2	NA	TGTGCCAGCAGCAAACACCCCCAGGGGAACTACACCTTC	CASSKHPQGNYTF
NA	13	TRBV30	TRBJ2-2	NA	TGTGCCTGGAGTGTAGCAGGACCCGGGGAGCTGTTTTTT	CAWSVAGPGELFF
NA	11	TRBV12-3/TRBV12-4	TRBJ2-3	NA	TGTGCCAGCAGTTTAACAGATACGCAGTATTTT	CASSLTDTQYF
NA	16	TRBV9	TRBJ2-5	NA	TGTGCCAGCAGCGTAGGAGCCGGGACGGTCCAAGAGACCCAGTACTTC	CASSVGAGTVQETQYF
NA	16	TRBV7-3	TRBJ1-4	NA	TGTGCCAGCAGCTTAAAAGGGCCAAGAGTTAATGAAAAACTGTTTTTT	CASSLKGPRVNEKLFF
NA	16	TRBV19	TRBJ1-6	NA	TGTGCCAGTAGGAGCCAGGGTGACTCCTATAATTCACCCCTCCACTTT	CASRSQGDSYNSPLHF
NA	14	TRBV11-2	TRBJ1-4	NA	TGTGCCAGCAGCTTATTGGGGGCCGAAGAAAAACTGTTTTTT	CASSLLGAEEKLFF
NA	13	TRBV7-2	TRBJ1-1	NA	TGTGCCAGCAGCCCTGAATTGAACACTGAAGCTTTCTTT	CASSPELNTEAFF
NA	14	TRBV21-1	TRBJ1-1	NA	TGTGCCAGCAGCCCCCGGACAGGGGAAACTGAAGCTTTCTTT	CASSPRTGETEAFF
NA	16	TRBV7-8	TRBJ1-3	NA	TGTGCCAGCAGCCACCCCCCGGGCCCCTCTGGAAACACCATATATTTT	CASSHPPGPSGNTIYF
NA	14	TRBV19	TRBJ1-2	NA	TGTGCCAGTAGTACCCCGGAACAGAGCTATGGCTACACCTTC	CASSTPEQSYGYTF
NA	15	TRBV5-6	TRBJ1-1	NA	TGTGCCAGCAGCCCCCTCAGGGGCGAAAGTCTCGGAGCTTTCTTT	CASSPLRGESLGAFF
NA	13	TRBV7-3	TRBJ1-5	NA	TGTGCCAGCAGCACAGGGCACAATCAGCCCCAGCATTTT	CASSTGHNQPQHF
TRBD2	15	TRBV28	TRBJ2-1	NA	TGTGCCAGCAGTCCCGGGACTAGCGGGAGCTATGAGCAGTTCTTC	CASSPGTSGSYEQFF
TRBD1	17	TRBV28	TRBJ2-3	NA	TGTGCCAGCAGTCAATCCGGGACAGGGGGTCCCACAGATACGCAGTATTTT	CASSQSGTGGPTDTQYF
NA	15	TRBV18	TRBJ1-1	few	TGTGCCAGCTCACCACCTTCCGGTGGGGAAGCTGAAGCTTTCTTT	CASSPPSGGEAEAFF
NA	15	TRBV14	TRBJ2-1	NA	TGTGCCAGCAGCCAAGGGGTCCGCTCCTACAATGAGCAGTTCTTC	CASSQGVRSYNEQFF
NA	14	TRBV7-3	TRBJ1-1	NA	TGTGCCAGCAGCTTCGTGCCAGGGAGCGATGAAGCTTTCTTT	CASSFVPGSDEAFF
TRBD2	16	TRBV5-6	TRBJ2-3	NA	TGTGCCAGCAGCCTCGGGGGGGTGCGGGTCACAGATACGCAGTATTTT	CASSLGGVRVTDTQYF
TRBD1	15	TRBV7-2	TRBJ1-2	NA	TGTGCCAGCAGTCCTACCGGACAGGGAGAGGGTGGCTACACCTTC	CASSPTGQGEGGYTF
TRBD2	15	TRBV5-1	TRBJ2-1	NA	TGCGCCAGCAGCCCCGCGTGGACTAGCCGGCGTGAGCAGTTCTTC	CASSPAWTSRREQFF
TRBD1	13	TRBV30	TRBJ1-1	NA	TGTGCCTGGAGGGGACAGGGAACCGCTGAAGCTTTCTTT	CAWRGQGTAEAFF
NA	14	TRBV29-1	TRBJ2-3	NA	TGCAGCGATTTCTCCTTCACCAGCACAGATACGCAGTATTTT	CSDFSFTSTDTQYF
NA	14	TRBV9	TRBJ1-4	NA	TGTGCCAGCAGCGTATCCAGGGGTGGTGAAAAACTGTTTTTT	CASSVSRGGEKLFF
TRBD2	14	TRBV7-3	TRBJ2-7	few	TGTGCCAGCAGCCAAAGCGGGAGTAGTCACGAGCAGTACTTC	CASSQSGSSHEQYF
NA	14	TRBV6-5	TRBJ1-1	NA	TGTGCCAGCAGTTACTTTACGGGGAGGGCTGAAGCTTTCTTT	CASSYFTGRAEAFF
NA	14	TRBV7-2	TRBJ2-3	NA	TGTGCCAGCAGCGTACGACCCCCCCCAGATACGCAGTATTTT	CASSVRPPPDTQYF
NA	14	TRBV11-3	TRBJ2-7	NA	TGTGCCAGCAGCTTACGTGGAGGATTCGGCGAGCAGTACTTC	CASSLRGGFGEQYF
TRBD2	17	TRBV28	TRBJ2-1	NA	TGTGCCAGCAGTTCCCCCTCCGGGACTAGCGGGAGGGATGAGCAGTTCTTC	CASSSPSGTSGRDEQFF
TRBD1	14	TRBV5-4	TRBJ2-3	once	TGTGCCAGCAGCGCGACAGGGCGCACAGATACGCAGTATTTT	CASSATGRTDTQYF
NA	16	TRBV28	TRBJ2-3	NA	TGTGCCAGCAGTTCCTCGGGGGCGGAGAACACAGATACGCAGTATTTT	CASSSSGAENTDTQYF
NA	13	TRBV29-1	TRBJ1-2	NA	TGCAGCGTTGAAGAGGGGCCTTACTATGGCTACACCTTC	CSVEEGPYYGYTF
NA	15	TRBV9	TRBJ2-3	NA	TGTGCCAGCAGCGCCCTGACTACCTACACAGATACGCAGTATTTT	CASSALTTYTDTQYF
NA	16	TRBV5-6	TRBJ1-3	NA	TGTGCCAGCAGCTTGGAGTCAGGCCGCTCTGGAAACACCATATATTTT	CASSLESGRSGNTIYF
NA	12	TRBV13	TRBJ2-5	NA	TGTGCCAGCAGCTTAGGCCGGGAGACCCAGTACTTC	CASSLGRETQYF
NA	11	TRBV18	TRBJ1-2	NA	TGTGCCAGCTCACCACAGGAAGGCTACACCTTC	CASSPQEGYTF
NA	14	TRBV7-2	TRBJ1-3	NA	TGTGCCAGCAGCTCTACCGGGTCTGGAAACACCATATATTTT	CASSSTGSGNTIYF
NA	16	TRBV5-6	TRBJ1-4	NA	TGTGCCAGCAGCCGGACCCGGGCCGCAACTAATGAAAAACTGTTTTTT	CASSRTRAATNEKLFF
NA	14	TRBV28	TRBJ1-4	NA	TGTGCCAGCAGGGAAGCGGGACCCAATGAAAAACTGTTTTTT	CASREAGPNEKLFF
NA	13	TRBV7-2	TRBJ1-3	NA	TGTGCCAGCAGCGTGGGATCGAGAAACACCATATATTTT	CASSVGSRNTIYF
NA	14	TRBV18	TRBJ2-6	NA	TGTGCCAGCTCACAATCCACTGGGGCCAACGTCCTGACTTTC	CASSQSTGANVLTF